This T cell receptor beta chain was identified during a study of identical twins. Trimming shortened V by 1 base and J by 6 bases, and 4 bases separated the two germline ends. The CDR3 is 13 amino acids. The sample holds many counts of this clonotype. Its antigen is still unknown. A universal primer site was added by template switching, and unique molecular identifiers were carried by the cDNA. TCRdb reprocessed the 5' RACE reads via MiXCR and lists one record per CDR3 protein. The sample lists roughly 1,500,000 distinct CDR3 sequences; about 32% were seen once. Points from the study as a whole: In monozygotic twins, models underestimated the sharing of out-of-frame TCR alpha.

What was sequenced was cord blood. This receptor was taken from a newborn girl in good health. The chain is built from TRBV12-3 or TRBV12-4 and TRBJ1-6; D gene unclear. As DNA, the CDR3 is TGTGCCAGCAGTTTAGGGTTTAATTCACCCCTCCACTTT. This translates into CASSLGFNSPLHF.